This T cell receptor beta chain was obtained from a study of blood T cell repertoires in COVID-19. The CDR3 is 14 residues long. The V gene end was trimmed by 6 bases and the J gene end by 9 bases; junction bases not matched to a gene: 9. Germline V CDR1 and CDR2: SGHTS, YDEGEE. Assay: immunoSEQ multiplex PCR; the TCRdb copy retains only in-frame clones and omits some. This sample has 130,000 to 150,000 clones; approximately 80% occur once, and the top ten carry approximately 6.5%. This clonotype was sampled from a human donor in a cohort sampled during active COVID-19. The rearrangement links TRBV5-8 to TRBJ2-1; TRBD1 agrees at 10 bases. The specimen sequenced was peripheral blood. In DNA, the CDR3 is TGTGCCAGCATCCCGGACAGGGGGAAGGTTGAGCAGTTCTTC. Amino acid sequence: CASIPDRGKVEQFF.